These T cell receptor beta chains were read from a single sample in a study of blood T cell repertoires in COVID-19. Sequenced by immunoSEQ multiplex PCR; TCRdb stores in-frame clones only, minus some. Seen here are about 74,000 clones, around four fifths observed once, and the top ten hold about 35%. Source material: peripheral blood. These receptors all stem from a man between 65 and 85 years old with acute or convalescent COVID-19. Each CDR3 is given with its conserved first and last residue. A D gene is named only where the DNA matches it firmly. Size is omitted from some rows. Given values are once, few, many or a class for expanded clones.

d_call: TRBD1; j_call: TRBJ2-6; v_call: TRBV5-4; cdr3_length: 12; clone_size: NA; cdr3_nt: TGTGCCAGCAGCACAGGGGCTCACGTCCTGACTTTC; cdr3_aa: CASSTGAHVLTF
d_call: TRBD1; j_call: TRBJ1-1; v_call: TRBV7-9; cdr3_length: 14; clone_size: NA; cdr3_nt: TGTGCCAGCAGCCTGACAGGGATTTACACTGAAGCTTTCTTT; cdr3_aa: CASSLTGIYTEAFF
d_call: NA; j_call: TRBJ1-4; v_call: TRBV7-3; cdr3_length: 13; clone_size: few; cdr3_nt: TGTGCCAGCAGCCCCGGGTCGGCTGAAAAACTGTTTTGG; cdr3_aa: CASSPGSAEKLFW
d_call: TRBD2; j_call: TRBJ2-7; v_call: TRBV28; cdr3_length: 16; clone_size: once; cdr3_nt: TGTGCCAGCAGTTCTATCAATGAGCGGGGCTCCTACGAGCAGTACTTC; cdr3_aa: CASSSINERGSYEQYF
d_call: NA; j_call: TRBJ1-2; v_call: TRBV6-5; cdr3_length: 14; clone_size: NA; cdr3_nt: TGTGCCAGCAGTTACTCCGCCGGTCGCGGTGGCTACACCTTC; cdr3_aa: CASSYSAGRGGYTF
d_call: TRBD1; j_call: TRBJ1-5; v_call: TRBV24-1; cdr3_length: 16; clone_size: NA; cdr3_nt: TGTGCCACCAGTGATAGGACAGGGCGAAGCAATCAGCCCCAGCATTTT; cdr3_aa: CATSDRTGRSNQPQHF
d_call: TRBD1; j_call: TRBJ1-4; v_call: TRBV7-9; cdr3_length: 15; clone_size: NA; cdr3_nt: TGTGCCAGCAGCTTAGGGGACAGCCAAAATGAAAAACTGTTTTTT; cdr3_aa: CASSLGDSQNEKLFF
d_call: TRBD2; j_call: TRBJ2-5; v_call: TRBV6-5; cdr3_length: 15; clone_size: NA; cdr3_nt: TGTGCCAGCAGTTCCTGGACTAGCGGCCAAGAGACCCAGTACTTC; cdr3_aa: CASSSWTSGQETQYF
d_call: NA; j_call: TRBJ1-6; v_call: TRBV27; cdr3_length: 16; clone_size: NA; cdr3_nt: TGTGCCAGCAGTTTATCCCCTCCACAGGAGAGTTCACCCCTCCACTTT; cdr3_aa: CASSLSPPQESSPLHF
d_call: TRBD2; j_call: TRBJ2-5; v_call: TRBV19; cdr3_length: 16; clone_size: NA; cdr3_nt: TGTGCCAGTAGTATGACTCCAGGGACTAGCAAAGAGACCCAGTACTTC; cdr3_aa: CASSMTPGTSKETQYF
d_call: TRBD2; j_call: TRBJ2-7; v_call: TRBV5-4; cdr3_length: 18; clone_size: NA; cdr3_nt: TGTGCCAGCAGCCCGCGAGCTAGCGGGAGGCTGGGCTCCTACGAGCAGTACTTC; cdr3_aa: CASSPRASGRLGSYEQYF
d_call: NA; j_call: TRBJ1-4; v_call: TRBV7-9; cdr3_length: 14; clone_size: NA; cdr3_nt: TGTGCCAGCAGCATGGACAGTATTAATGAAAAACTGTTTTTT; cdr3_aa: CASSMDSINEKLFF
d_call: TRBD1; j_call: TRBJ2-3; v_call: TRBV9; cdr3_length: 18; clone_size: NA; cdr3_nt: TGTGCCAGCAGCCTCCGGGACAGGGGAATCGCGGGCACAGATACGCAGTATTTT; cdr3_aa: CASSLRDRGIAGTDTQYF
d_call: TRBD2; j_call: TRBJ2-2; v_call: TRBV6-2/TRBV6-3; cdr3_length: 16; clone_size: NA; cdr3_nt: TGTGCCAGCAGTAGGGCGGGGACTAGCGGGACCGGGGAGCTGTTTTTT; cdr3_aa: CASSRAGTSGTGELFF
d_call: TRBD2; j_call: TRBJ2-1; v_call: TRBV7-3; cdr3_length: 17; clone_size: NA; cdr3_nt: TGTGCCAGCAGCTTAGTTAGCGGGAGGGGAGGGTACAATGAGCAGTTCTTC; cdr3_aa: CASSLVSGRGGYNEQFF
d_call: TRBD1; j_call: TRBJ1-4; v_call: TRBV5-1; cdr3_length: 17; clone_size: NA; cdr3_nt: TGCGCCAGCAGCTTAAGAGGGACAGGCCCAACTAATGAAAAACTGTTTTTT; cdr3_aa: CASSLRGTGPTNEKLFF
d_call: NA; j_call: TRBJ2-7; v_call: TRBV6-5; cdr3_length: 16; clone_size: once; cdr3_nt: TGTGCCAGCAGTTACTCCCCCTGGACAGACGCATACGAGCAGTACTTC; cdr3_aa: CASSYSPWTDAYEQYF
d_call: NA; j_call: TRBJ1-6; v_call: TRBV9; cdr3_length: 14; clone_size: NA; cdr3_nt: TGTGCCAGCAGCGTACAACAGGGCGGTTCACCCCTCCACTTT; cdr3_aa: CASSVQQGGSPLHF
d_call: TRBD2; j_call: TRBJ2-1; v_call: TRBV13; cdr3_length: 15; clone_size: NA; cdr3_nt: TGTGCCAGCACCCCCCCGGGACTAGCGTACAATGAGCAGTTCTTC; cdr3_aa: CASTPPGLAYNEQFF
d_call: NA; j_call: TRBJ1-6; v_call: TRBV14; cdr3_length: 16; clone_size: NA; cdr3_nt: TGTGCCAGCAGCCAAGAGGCAGGGGCGTATAATTCACCCCTCCACTTT; cdr3_aa: CASSQEAGAYNSPLHF
d_call: TRBD1; j_call: TRBJ2-5; v_call: TRBV30; cdr3_length: 15; clone_size: NA; cdr3_nt: TGTGCCTGGAGTGAGGACAGGGGGCGATCAGAGACCCAGTACTTC; cdr3_aa: CAWSEDRGRSETQYF
d_call: NA; j_call: TRBJ2-2; v_call: TRBV5-4; cdr3_length: 13; clone_size: NA; cdr3_nt: TGTGCCAGCAGCTTGCGGGTCACCGGGGAGCTGTTTTTT; cdr3_aa: CASSLRVTGELFF
d_call: TRBD1; j_call: TRBJ1-1; v_call: TRBV7-8; cdr3_length: 15; clone_size: NA; cdr3_nt: TGTGCCAGCAGCTTAAGATGGGCAGGGGGCACTGAAGCTTTCTTT; cdr3_aa: CASSLRWAGGTEAFF
d_call: TRBD1; j_call: TRBJ2-7; v_call: TRBV6-5; cdr3_length: 14; clone_size: few; cdr3_nt: TGTGCCAGCAACCTCGGGACAGGGCCCTACGAGCAGTACTTC; cdr3_aa: CASNLGTGPYEQYF
d_call: TRBD2; j_call: TRBJ2-1; v_call: TRBV18; cdr3_length: 15; clone_size: NA; cdr3_nt: TGTGCCAGCTCTTCGGCTAGCGGGAGCTACAATGAGCAGTTCTTC; cdr3_aa: CASSSASGSYNEQFF
d_call: TRBD1; j_call: TRBJ1-1; v_call: TRBV28; cdr3_length: 16; clone_size: once; cdr3_nt: TGTGCCAGCAGTTCCCCCGGGGACAGGGCCGACACTGAAGCTTTCTTT; cdr3_aa: CASSSPGDRADTEAFF
d_call: NA; j_call: TRBJ2-7; v_call: TRBV10-1; cdr3_length: 16; clone_size: once; cdr3_nt: TGCGCCAGCAGTGAGACTAGCCCTCCAAGCTCCTACGAGCAGTACTTC; cdr3_aa: CASSETSPPSSYEQYF
d_call: TRBD2; j_call: TRBJ2-7; v_call: TRBV9; cdr3_length: 16; clone_size: once; cdr3_nt: TGTGCCAGCAGCCCACCGGGGCTAGCGGGAGCCAACGAGCAGTACTTC; cdr3_aa: CASSPPGLAGANEQYF
d_call: NA; j_call: TRBJ2-3; v_call: TRBV20-1; cdr3_length: 16; clone_size: NA; cdr3_nt: TGCAGTGCTAGTCCCATAGGAAGGCAGGTCACAGATACGCAGTATTTT; cdr3_aa: CSASPIGRQVTDTQYF
d_call: NA; j_call: TRBJ1-6; v_call: TRBV3-1/TRBV3-2; cdr3_length: 14; clone_size: once; cdr3_nt: TGTGCCAGCAGCTTCGGTGGGCGGGAGTCACCCCTCCACTTT; cdr3_aa: CASSFGGRESPLHF
d_call: TRBD1; j_call: TRBJ2-7; v_call: TRBV28; cdr3_length: 14; clone_size: NA; cdr3_nt: TGTGCCAGCTTAAAGACAGGGGACGTCTACGAGCAGTACTTC; cdr3_aa: CASLKTGDVYEQYF
d_call: NA; j_call: TRBJ1-2; v_call: TRBV18; cdr3_length: 15; clone_size: once; cdr3_nt: TGTGCCAGCTCACCAATCGACTACCGGGGCTATGGCTACACCTTC; cdr3_aa: CASSPIDYRGYGYTF
d_call: NA; j_call: TRBJ2-1; v_call: TRBV6-5; cdr3_length: 12; clone_size: NA; cdr3_nt: TGTGCCAGCAGTCCCCTCCGGGGAGGGCAGTTCTTC; cdr3_aa: CASSPLRGGQFF
d_call: NA; j_call: TRBJ2-1; v_call: TRBV5-5; cdr3_length: 15; clone_size: NA; cdr3_nt: TGTGCCAGCAGCTTGGGCAATAGCCCGAACAATGAGCAGTTCTTC; cdr3_aa: CASSLGNSPNNEQFF
d_call: NA; j_call: TRBJ2-4; v_call: TRBV2; cdr3_length: 13; clone_size: NA; cdr3_nt: TGTGCCAGCACTCAGGGTTCCAAAAACATTCAGTACTTC; cdr3_aa: CASTQGSKNIQYF
d_call: TRBD2; j_call: TRBJ2-1; v_call: TRBV2; cdr3_length: 22; clone_size: NA; cdr3_nt: TGTGCCAGCAGCCACCCCACCCGGCGGACTAGCGGGAGGGTGAGCTCCTACAATGAGCAGTTCTTC; cdr3_aa: CASSHPTRRTSGRVSSYNEQFF
d_call: TRBD1; j_call: TRBJ2-7; v_call: TRBV6-5; cdr3_length: 14; clone_size: NA; cdr3_nt: TGTGCCAGCAGTTATGGGCAGGGGGCGTTCGAGCAGTACTTC; cdr3_aa: CASSYGQGAFEQYF
d_call: NA; j_call: TRBJ2-7; v_call: TRBV6-5; cdr3_length: 13; clone_size: NA; cdr3_nt: TGTGCCACGGGGGGCAGGGGCGCCATCCAAGGGTACTTC; cdr3_aa: CATGGRGAIQGYF
d_call: NA; j_call: TRBJ2-1; v_call: TRBV27; cdr3_length: 16; clone_size: once; cdr3_nt: TGTGCCAGCGGAGACCTAGCGAATGAATTTGTTAATGAGCAGTTCTTC; cdr3_aa: CASGDLANEFVNEQFF
d_call: NA; j_call: TRBJ1-2; v_call: TRBV9; cdr3_length: 15; clone_size: NA; cdr3_nt: TGTGCCAGCAGCTCCGAGACAGGATGGTTTAATGGCTACACCTTC; cdr3_aa: CASSSETGWFNGYTF
d_call: NA; j_call: TRBJ2-3; v_call: TRBV15; cdr3_length: 15; clone_size: NA; cdr3_nt: TGTGCCACCAGAGAGCGTCGCGGCCGAGGTGATACGCAGTATTTT; cdr3_aa: CATRERRGRGDTQYF
d_call: NA; j_call: TRBJ2-6; v_call: TRBV28; cdr3_length: 15; clone_size: NA; cdr3_nt: TGTGCCAGCAGTTCCCCCTCGAGCGGGGCCAACGTCCTGACTTTC; cdr3_aa: CASSSPSSGANVLTF
d_call: TRBD2; j_call: TRBJ2-7; v_call: TRBV10-1; cdr3_length: 15; clone_size: NA; cdr3_nt: TGCGCCAGCAGTGAGGGGACTAGCGGAGGTCGCGAGCAGTACTTC; cdr3_aa: CASSEGTSGGREQYF
d_call: NA; j_call: TRBJ2-5; v_call: TRBV5-4; cdr3_length: 12; clone_size: NA; cdr3_nt: TGTGCCAGCAGCTTCAGTGGAGAGACCCAGTACTTC; cdr3_aa: CASSFSGETQYF
d_call: NA; j_call: TRBJ1-1; v_call: TRBV29-1; cdr3_length: 11; clone_size: NA; cdr3_nt: TGCAGCACCCGGGGGGCAGGTGAAGCTTTCTTT; cdr3_aa: CSTRGAGEAFF
d_call: TRBD2; j_call: TRBJ2-3; v_call: TRBV7-3; cdr3_length: 15; clone_size: NA; cdr3_nt: TGTGCCAGCAGCCTAACTAGCGGGTTGACAGATACGCAGTATTTT; cdr3_aa: CASSLTSGLTDTQYF
d_call: TRBD2; j_call: TRBJ2-5; v_call: TRBV3-1/TRBV3-2; cdr3_length: 15; clone_size: NA; cdr3_nt: TGTGCCAGCAGCCACCGGACTAGCGGGGGAGTGGCCCAGTACTTC; cdr3_aa: CASSHRTSGGVAQYF
d_call: TRBD1; j_call: TRBJ1-6; v_call: TRBV15; cdr3_length: 15; clone_size: NA; cdr3_nt: TGTGCCACCAGCAGAGATCAACAGGGGGATTCACCCCTCCACTTT; cdr3_aa: CATSRDQQGDSPLHF
d_call: NA; j_call: TRBJ1-1; v_call: TRBV5-1; cdr3_length: 16; clone_size: NA; cdr3_nt: TGCGCCAGCAGCTTGGCCCAGGGTTCCATGAACACTGAAGCTTTCTTT; cdr3_aa: CASSLAQGSMNTEAFF
d_call: NA; j_call: TRBJ2-7; v_call: TRBV11-2; cdr3_length: 13; clone_size: NA; cdr3_nt: TGTGCCAGCAGCAGAGGTGATTTCTACGAGCAGTACTTC; cdr3_aa: CASSRGDFYEQYF
d_call: TRBD1; j_call: TRBJ1-1; v_call: TRBV12-3/TRBV12-4; cdr3_length: 13; clone_size: NA; cdr3_nt: TGTGCCAGCAGTGACTACAGGGGGCAAGGAGCTTTCTTT; cdr3_aa: CASSDYRGQGAFF
d_call: NA; j_call: TRBJ1-1; v_call: TRBV5-1; cdr3_length: 14; clone_size: NA; cdr3_nt: TGCGCCAGCAGCTTGGGAGGGGCGGGGACTGAAGCTTTCTTT; cdr3_aa: CASSLGGAGTEAFF
d_call: TRBD2; j_call: TRBJ2-5; v_call: TRBV19; cdr3_length: 13; clone_size: NA; cdr3_nt: TGTGCCAGTAGTCCCGGGGGGGTAGAGACCCAGTACTTC; cdr3_aa: CASSPGGVETQYF
d_call: NA; j_call: TRBJ1-4; v_call: TRBV5-5; cdr3_length: 18; clone_size: NA; cdr3_nt: TGTGCCAGCAGCCTCCGGACGGGGAATCCAGACCCAGATGAAAAACTGTTTTTT; cdr3_aa: CASSLRTGNPDPDEKLFF